This record looks at one TCR beta chain sequence and its context. Its binding antigen is unknown. No much larger clone is present one base from it, and per-base qualities are unavailable. A distance of 11 bases separates the germline ends of V and J, which lose 1 base and 5 bases respectively. The cysteine opens and the phenylalanine closes a CDR3 of 14 amino acids. Only CDR3 DNA remains: 42 bases, in frame from the first base. The germline V gene (reference sequence) yields SEHNR for CDR1 and FQNEAQ for CDR2. The data derive from a study of cytomegalovirus exposure and HLA in healthy donors (dated by TCRdb to 2016 to 2017). Turning to the overall study: According to an earlier analysis of 550 to 700 of the donors, about 180 million T cells yielded roughly 100 million unique TCR beta sequences and about 300 Gb of sequence data. About 320 gigabases of sequencing data and around 87 million unique TCR sequences were included in an early release covering under 650 HLA-typed donors. The genetic ancestry cluster associated with self-reported Caucasian donors included 70% to 85% of the 398 genotyped donors. The study was designed to test whether signatures of past pathogen exposure could be identified by cataloging public T cell receptors. Using immunosequencing, the study profiled T cell repertoires from about 650 subjects and related those repertoires to cytomegalovirus serostatus. Along with the approximately 620-subject first cohort, a separate validation cohort of 120 different subjects was used. High-throughput TCR immunosequencing, statistical association of individual TCRs with disease status, and machine learning were combined to predict cytomegalovirus infection status. To study patterns of TCR occurrence, a later analysis re-analyzed previously published TCR beta repertoires from 666 donors and added high-resolution HLA genotyping. Rather than drawing on any new phenotypic data, the later analysis identified candidate immune exposures from TCR beta sequences and the way those sequences occurred across donors. An earlier analysis of several hundred of the donors applied high-throughput TCR beta sequencing to assess whether each TCR beta V gene segment acted as functional or pseudogenic. Alongside the repertoire data, information on donor age, sex, ethnicity and CMV serostatus was compiled. A later genetic analysis took genome-wide SNP genotypes for about three fifths of the 666 donors and used that subset as a discovery cohort. Every repertoire in the discovery cohort had been generated on one and the same sequencing platform. Both class I and class II loci were covered by HLA typing, at four-digit resolution. Typing coverage varied by locus: about 620-630 donors for A, B, C, DRB1 and DQB1; more than 500 for DQA1; around 610 for DPA1; 450 to 480 for DPB1. Roughly 5 DR-DQ haplotypes were treated as single units for association and clustering because of strong linkage in the cohort. Among around 400 genotyped donors of the cohort, an average of approximately 200,000 unique TCR beta nucleotide sequences was sequenced per donor, of which approximately 18% were non-productive.

In total, just over 650 healthy bone marrow donors made up the cohort. Cohort members were all nominally healthy when sampled, although unrecorded immune exposures were likely present. The donor tested CMV seropositive, placing the donor among the 289 seropositive members of the cohort. Each donor provided a peripheral blood sample, and peripheral blood mononuclear cells were used for TCR beta sequencing. The Qiagen DNeasy Blood Extraction Kit was used to extract genomic DNA from the blood cell samples. The method behind the library was the immunoSEQ multiplex PCR assay. For the multiplex PCR, a mixture combining 60 forward primers for TCR Vbeta segments and 13 reverse primers for TCR Jbeta segments was used. Amplification of the CDR3 region of rearranged TCR beta genes was performed with a multiplex PCR assay on genomic DNA. Amplified TCR beta libraries were sequenced as 87-base-pair reads on the Illumina HiSeq System. From the authors' description of their analysis: A later analysis tallied 75 million to 85 million unique TCR beta chains across the 666 repertoires, and approximately 12 million of those chains were shared by two or more donors. A nearest-neighbor algorithm error-corrected the raw reads and collapsed the reads into unique sequences, merging closely related sequences to remove PCR and sequencing errors. V, D and J gene segments were assigned by aligning CDR3 sequences to IMGT reference sequences. For a sequence to be retained, at least a six-nucleotide match to both a V gene segment and a J gene segment was required. A rearrangement was called productive if the CDR3 had no stop codons and remained in frame with V and J, and every other rearrangement was called non-productive. CDR3 was defined according to IMGT convention as the region running from the second conserved V-encoded cysteine to the conserved J-encoded phenylalanine. Sequences without an unambiguous match to a single V gene segment were excluded from the earlier analysis of 500 to 700 of the donors. An earlier analysis of 587 of the donors classified V segments as functional when productive rearrangements were above 56.7% and as segregating when the standard deviation between donors was above 5%. A statistical classification framework was built for diagnosing cytomegalovirus status from the catalog of TCR beta chain sequences. V and J gene assignment, in a later analysis, came from comparing TCR nucleotide sequences with IMGT/GENE-DB human TR gene sequences. A later analysis assigned CDR3 sequences and most-parsimonious VDJ recombination scenarios with the TCRdist pipeline. In a later analysis, each TCR beta chain was defined by its CDR3 amino acid sequence together with its V-gene family, and reads without a unique V-gene family were excluded. In a later analysis, 450 to 600 highly shared, low-generation-probability nucleotide sequences were removed to address suspected cross-contamination and a sequencing artifact. For each public chain, a later analysis derived a clonal expansion index from normalized ranks of inferred template counts within each repertoire. A later analysis computed generation probabilities with a VDJ recombination model fitted to out-of-frame rearrangements, and checked the results against IGoR. A later analysis scored TCR-TCR, TCR-HLA and TCR-CMV co-occurrence with hypergeometric tests, applying a repertoire-size bias correction to TCR pairs. To estimate false discovery rates, a later analysis permuted the HLA or CMV assignments 20 times. A later analysis grouped co-occurring TCRs with DBSCAN, adding TCRdist sequence similarity when clustering within HLA-allele-positive subsets. For co-occurrence clustering, repertoires with fewer than 30,000 or more than 120,000 public chains were excluded, along with roughly 5 repertoires with anomalous nucleotide sharing. Entries here come from immuneACCESS through TCRdb and include only in-frame sequences with V and J called. Some clones fail to appear in such tables; in the studies checked, an unresolved V gene covers under half of the shortfall, and the cause of the remainder is unknown. V, J and clone size were drawn from that table, and D and trimming were deduced from the DNA. The sample profile shows fewer than 200,000 clones; about 12% of them were found once. Together, the top ten hold approximately 7.8% of the sample.

Study-level results and caveats: A further reported finding was that TCR beta sequences accurately predicted the HLA-A and HLA-B alleles for most subjects in the first cohort. A later genetic analysis reported fewer N-insertions in productive TCRs among donors in an Asian-associated ancestry cluster than the approximately 670-donor mean. The classifier was reported to diagnose cytomegalovirus status with high specificity and sensitivity in both the original and validation cohorts. An earlier analysis of 450 to 750 of the donors showed that most TCR beta V segments appeared in productive rearrangements either about 90% or about 30% of the time, which broadly matched IMGT annotations. Because counts were too low, about 17 rarely observed V segments, including chromosome 9 orphons, were excluded from the earlier analysis of 587 of the donors. According to the authors, the approach could potentially be generalized to other disease states and immunological phenotypes. When HLA alleles, especially DR and DQ, strongly co-occurred, TCR associations were difficult to assign to individual alleles. Roughly uniform sequencing depth across donors was assumed in presence/absence analyses, although this assumption may not hold. In a later analysis, some 18,000 TCR beta sequences were associated with specific HLA alleles at a false discovery rate of 0.05. According to a later analysis, most CMV-associated TCR beta chains appeared to be HLA-restricted, and the HLA associations seemed to be driven largely by CMV exposure. Some IMGT-functional V segments, including TRBV6-2 and TRBV6-3, could not be distinguished by the 87-base-pair reads and were therefore excluded. This cohort had only TCR beta chains sequenced, and the lack of alpha or paired-chain data limited which features could be detected. Correlated functional status among segregating V segments might reflect linkage disequilibrium, but an unknown experimental factor could not be ruled out. According to a later analysis, TCR association rates differed among HLA loci, with DRB1 alleles showing the most associated TCRs and HLA-C alleles showing the fewest. Three of the identified cytomegalovirus-associated TCR beta chains were confirmed in vitro to be specific for cytomegalovirus antigens. Most TCR sequences were observed very rarely across donors, whereas some public TCRs were present in many individuals. Because some donors lacked HLA typing at each locus, the association tests relied only on the typed subset. In a later analysis, HLA-associated TCR beta chains were found to be more clonally expanded and to have lower generation probabilities than equally common non-associated chains. A later genetic analysis associated a missense DCLRE1C variant with V-gene and J-gene trimming of TCR beta chains, and an independent cohort replicated the association. A total of roughly 160 TCR beta chains were listed by the study as associated with cytomegalovirus. Immune exposure information for the cohort was limited to CMV serostatus. A cluster of highly shared sequence variants was judged likely to represent a technical artifact of the sequencing pipeline. A later analysis reported that several top co-occurrence clusters appeared linked to parvovirus B19, influenza, CMV and Epstein-Barr virus.

Source material: PBMCs. Rearrangement joined TRBV7-9 to TRBJ1-1; TRBD1 is perhaps the D gene, given 5 matching bases. The TCR sequence derives from a man over 45 in good health and CMV-seropositive. The DNA sequence is TGTGCCAGCAGCTTAGACGGGGGGGGGACTGAAGCTTTCTTT. Translated, this gives CASSLDGGGTEAFF. With the rest looked up from the reference TRBV7-9 and TRBJ1-1 genes rather than sequenced, the full variable domain is DTGVSQNPRHKITKRGQNVTFRCDPISEHNRLYWYRQTLGQGPEFLTYFQNEAQLEKSRLLSDRFSAERPKGSFSTLEIQRTEQGDSAMYLCASSLDGGGTEAFFGQGTRLTVV.